These 6 T cell receptor beta chains came from one sample sequenced in a study of beta chain features in type 1 diabetes. Sequencing targeted expressed TCRB transcripts, as all isolated RNA had been reverse transcribed. Here immunoSEQ multiplex PCR was the method, and the copy in TCRdb shows in-frame clones only, minus some. The profile shows tens of thousands of clones, roughly three quarters of them singletons. The source material was Tregs from blood. The receptor source for this set is a woman in her thirties or forties in good health.

The chain combines TRBV15 with TRBJ2-1; 15 bases align to TRBD2. Trimming took 0 bases from V and 9 from J; bases not matched to a gene: 9. This CDR3 contains 18 residues. The germline CDR1 and CDR2 sequences are LNHNV and YYDKDF (reference sequence). CDR3 sequence (DNA): TGTGCCACCAGCAGAGATCTTGGGGGACTAGCGGGGGGAGGTGAGCAGTTCTTC. As protein: CATSRDLGGLAGGGEQFF.

Only a few counts were recorded for this clone. This sequence joins TRBV18 and TRBJ2-1, with 7 positions matching TRBD2. Germline assignment: CDR1 KGHSH and CDR2 LQKENI. The V and J ends lost 3 bases and 6 bases, in that order; junction bases with no gene match: 11. This CDR3 spans 16 amino acids. The chain's CDR3 is CASSPQTSMVSNEQFF. The DNA of the CDR3 is TGTGCCAGCTCACCGCAGACTAGCATGGTCAGCAATGAGCAGTTCTTC.

The chain recombines TRBV2 with TRBJ2-1, with D perhaps TRBD2 (5 bases). The CDR3 sequence is 15 residues long. Germline assignment: CDR1 SNHLY and CDR2 FYNNEI. Trimming stripped 3 bases from V and 2 bases from J, with 11 bases between. The CDR3 nucleotides are TGTGCCAGCAGTGAGTTCGGGGATCCCTACAATGAGCAGTTCTTC. It is translated as CASSEFGDPYNEQFF.

The chain uses TRBV9 and TRBJ2-2; 8 nucleotides match TRBD2. The CDR3 totals 18 residues. V lost 0 bases and J lost 6; bases outside the gene matches: 13. Germline loops: CDR1 SGDLS, CDR2 YYNGEE. The CDR3 nucleotides read TGTGCCAGCAGCGTAGCTTCTGTAGGGACTAGGCAAGCCGGGGAGCTGTTTTTT. This sequence encodes CASSVASVGTRQAGELFF.

CDR3 DNA: TGTGCCAGCAGCTCTGATGTGGGGCGTTCCGGGGAGCTGTTTTTT. The encoded protein is CASSSDVGRSGELFF. V gene TRBV5-4 combines with J gene TRBJ2-2; possibly TRBD1 for D (5 bases). The V end was cut by 3 bases, the J end by 6 bases, with 15 bases between. This CDR3 comprises 15 residues. The germline CDR1 and CDR2 sequences are SGHNT and YYREEE (reference sequence).

The gene calls are TRBV29-1 and TRBJ1-1, with no clear D. The CDR3 is 13 residues long. Germline V gene lookup returns CDR1 SQVTM and CDR2 ANQGSEA. V was pared by 6 bases and J by 2 bases, with 13 bases between. CDR3: CSVTTVLNTEAFF. For the CDR3, the DNA is TGCAGCGTCACCACAGTACTTAACACTGAAGCTTTCTTT.